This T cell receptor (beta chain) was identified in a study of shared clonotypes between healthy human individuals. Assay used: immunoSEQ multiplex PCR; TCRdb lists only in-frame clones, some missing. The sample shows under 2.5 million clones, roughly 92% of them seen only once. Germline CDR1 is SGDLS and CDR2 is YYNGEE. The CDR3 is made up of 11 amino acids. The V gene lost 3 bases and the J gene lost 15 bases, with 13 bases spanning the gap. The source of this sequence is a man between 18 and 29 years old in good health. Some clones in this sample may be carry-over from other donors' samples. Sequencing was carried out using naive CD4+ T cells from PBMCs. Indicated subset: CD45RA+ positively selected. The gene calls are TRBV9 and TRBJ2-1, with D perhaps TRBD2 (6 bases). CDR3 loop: CASSAAGDVFF. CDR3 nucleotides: TGTGCCAGCAGCGCAGCGGGCGACGTGTTCTTC.